Listed below are T cell receptor beta chains from one sample, sequenced in a study of CD8 T cells in ankylosing spondylitis. Using its own MiXCR run on the 5' RACE reads, TCRdb lists one record per CDR3 protein. The sample gives about 220,000 distinct CDR3 sequences, more than 25% of which show up once; 5% to 7.5% is in the top ten. The sequenced sample consisted of blood, either unsorted or a sorted T cell fraction (not recorded which). The receptors originated from a male donor with ankylosing spondylitis or in good health (not recorded which). Both conserved end residues are trimmed from each CDR3.

j_call v_call cdr3_aa
TRBJ2-7 TRBV28 ASSSSGRAAYEQY
TRBJ1-3 TRBV3-1 ASSPSGVNTIY
TRBJ1-4 TRBV28 ASSRRQGAGEKLF
TRBJ1-1 TRBV29-1 SAQPIVNTEAF
TRBJ2-7 TRBV6-1 ASRLSEGAYEQY
TRBJ2-1 TRBV4-1 ASSQREGEQF
TRBJ2-1 TRBV6-1 ASGGGLPYNEQF
TRBJ2-3 TRBV10-3 AISRTQEGNTQY
TRBJ1-1 TRBV6-5 ASRGGTEAF
TRBJ2-1 TRBV12-3/TRBV12-4 ASSPNGGAYNEQF
TRBJ2-7 TRBV29-1 SAAGQVGYEQY
TRBJ2-1 TRBV20-1 SASFSSYNEQF
TRBJ2-7 TRBV3-1 ASSASGAPSYEQY
TRBJ2-7 TRBV20-1 SAVSPGAYEQY
TRBJ1-4 TRBV20-1 SLYKRDRSTNEKLF
TRBJ2-5 TRBV7-2 ASSLGHQETQY
TRBJ1-4 TRBV15 ATSKLSEKLF
TRBJ2-7 TRBV2 ASTRGEQY
TRBJ1-1 TRBV7-9 ASAGVSAF
TRBJ2-5 TRBV12-3/TRBV12-4 ASSPGLAGGRETQY
TRBJ1-2 TRBV6-1 ASSATDVNYGYT
TRBJ2-1 TRBV5-1 ASRAPEGGNEQF
TRBJ2-3 TRBV3-1 ASSYGSIGQRRTDTQY
TRBJ2-1 TRBV28 ASSFLAEDYNEQF
TRBJ2-2 TRBV12-3/TRBV12-4 ASSLRGRGNTGELF
TRBJ1-1 TRBV5-1 ASSLSAGAMNTEAF
TRBJ1-4 TRBV2 ASPGGRGEEKLF
TRBJ1-2 TRBV5-4 ASSLADRNYGYT
TRBJ2-7 TRBV6-1 ASSIYRGPYEQY
TRBJ1-1 TRBV7-2 ASSSRPNTEAF
TRBJ2-5 TRBV3-1 ASIRTSGETQY
TRBJ2-7 TRBV15 ATSREFSADYEQY
TRBJ2-5 TRBV5-1 ASSRTGTREETQY
TRBJ2-1 TRBV6-1 ASSMIRAGGNEQF
TRBJ2-7 TRBV5-5 ASNTGTGNYEQY
TRBJ2-2 TRBV7-2 ASRPTGVGELF
TRBJ1-2 TRBV29-1 SVLDPGRYGYT
TRBJ2-1 TRBV27 ASPEGQGSEQF
TRBJ2-3 TRBV13 ATFVGGRVDTQY
TRBJ2-1 TRBV6-1 ASRRASGSGRF
TRBJ2-7 TRBV27 ASRLRGPSYEQY
TRBJ2-7 TRBV5-1 ASSSGTGTYEQY
TRBJ1-1 TRBV20-1 SARDQPGSNTEAF
TRBJ2-7 TRBV6-1 ASSPRVGPTEQY
TRBJ2-5 TRBV6-5 ASSGQAGTQY
TRBJ2-7 TRBV5-1 ASSNTGSEQY
TRBJ1-1 TRBV18 ASSEQFGSTEAF
TRBJ2-7 TRBV6-1 ASSRLPEPSYEQY
TRBJ2-7 TRBV5-6 ASSLTSGSQLYEQY
TRBJ2-5 TRBV20-1 SAHGETQY
TRBJ1-1 TRBV7-3 ASSPTGRTEAF
TRBJ2-3 TRBV12-3/TRBV12-4 ASSWSTGLAGGPGTDTQY
TRBJ1-4 TRBV2 ASSARGSEKLF
TRBJ2-3 TRBV12-3/TRBV12-4 ASSFGQRESSDTQY
TRBJ2-1 TRBV5-8 ASSSPTSYSYNEQF
TRBJ1-4 TRBV7-2 ASSLRVGRQGNEKLF
TRBJ2-3 TRBV29-1 SVVEGPSTDTQY